This record looks at one T cell receptor beta chain sequence and its context. The TCR beta repertoire was assessed by survey-level immunoSEQ sequencing. Produced via immunoSEQ multiplex PCR; TCRdb's table is partial and in-frame only. The data contain approximately 70,000 clones, 90% to 95% of them singletons. Trimming cost V 2 bases and J 2 bases; bases outside gene matches: 5. Germline V gene lookup returns CDR1 SGHTA and CDR2 FQGTGA. This CDR3 has 15 amino acids. The chain employs TRBV7-3 and TRBJ1-2; 7 bases are a match to TRBD1. The receptor was isolated from a man aged 40-50 years with rheumatoid arthritis. The sequencing input was PBMCs. CDR3 bases: TGTGCCAGCAGCTTACGTCCGACAGGGAACTATGGCTACACCTTC. It codes for CASSLRPTGNYGYTF.